This T cell receptor beta chain was identified in a study of T cell responses to AZD1222 COVID-19 vaccine. The CDR3 runs to 14 residues. The V end lost 0 bases, the J end lost 4 bases, and 6 bases lay between the germline ends. The germline gives CDR1 SGHTA, CDR2 FQGNSA. With regard to this clone: Its matching antigen is unknown.

Sequencing was performed with immunoSEQ multiplex PCR; in TCRdb, only in-frame clones are kept and a portion is missing. This table holds around 70,000 clones, approximately 90% found once. Study-level findings and limits: Of the AZD1222 recipients, only five to seven were seropositive at baseline. Along spike, vaccine-associated CD4 TCRs were found throughout, with dominance at 160-218 and 743-854. Elevations in Spike-specific TCR breadth and depth followed administration of two AZD1222 doses.

This material consisted of peripheral blood, taken 28 days after the second dose of the MenACWY control vaccine. This clonotype was obtained from an adult who received the MenACWY meningococcal vaccine as a control. The chain carries TRBV7-2 and TRBJ2-2; no reliable D call. Here the CDR3 DNA reads TGTGCCAGCAGCTTAGCCCACAGCACCGGGGAGCTGTTTTTT. Its protein is CASSLAHSTGELFF. Full variable domain (rest looked up from reference TRBV7-2 and TRBJ2-2): GAGVSQSPSNKVTEKGKDVELRCDPISGHTALYWYRQSLGQGLEFLIYFQGNSAPDKSGLPSDRFSAERTGGSVSTLTIQRTQQEDSAVYLCASSLAHSTGELFFGEGSRLTVL.